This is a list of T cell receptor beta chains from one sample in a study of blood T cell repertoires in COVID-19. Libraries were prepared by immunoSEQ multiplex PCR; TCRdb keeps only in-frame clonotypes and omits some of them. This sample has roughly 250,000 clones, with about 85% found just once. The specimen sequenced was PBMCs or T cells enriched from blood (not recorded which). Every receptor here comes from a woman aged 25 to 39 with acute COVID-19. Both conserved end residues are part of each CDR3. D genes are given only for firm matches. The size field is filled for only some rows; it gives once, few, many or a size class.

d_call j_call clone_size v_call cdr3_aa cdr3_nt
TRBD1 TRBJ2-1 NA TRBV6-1 CASSDLWTGTYNEQFF TGTGCCAGCAGTGACCTTTGGACAGGGACCTACAATGAGCAGTTCTTC
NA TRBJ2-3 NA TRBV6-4 CASSVGGPDTQYF TGTGCCAGCAGTGTTGGGGGCCCAGATACGCAGTATTTT
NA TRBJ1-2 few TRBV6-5 CASSPETGTPYGYTF TGTGCCAGCAGTCCCGAGACCGGGACACCCTATGGCTACACCTTC
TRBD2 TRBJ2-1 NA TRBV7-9 CASSPSEIAGFSYNEQFF TGTGCCAGCAGCCCCTCCGAGATAGCGGGGTTCTCCTACAATGAGCAGTTCTTC
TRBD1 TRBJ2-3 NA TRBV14 CASSQGTGSTDTQYF TGTGCCAGCAGCCAAGGGACAGGGTCCACAGATACGCAGTATTTT
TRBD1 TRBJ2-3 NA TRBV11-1 CASSFMGQDTDTQYF TGTGCCAGCAGCTTCATGGGACAGGACACAGATACGCAGTATTTT
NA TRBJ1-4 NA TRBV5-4 CASSSGQGDEKLFF TGTGCCAGCAGCTCTGGACAAGGAGACGAAAAACTGTTTTTT
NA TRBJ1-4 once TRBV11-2 CASSLDRGVEKLFF TGTGCCAGCAGCTTAGACAGGGGAGTTGAAAAACTGTTTTTT
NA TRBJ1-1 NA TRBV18 CASLGQMNTEAFF TGTGCCAGTCTGGGACAAATGAACACTGAAGCTTTCTTT
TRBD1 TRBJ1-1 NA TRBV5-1 CASSRGQGGTEAFF TGCGCCAGCAGCCGTGGACAGGGAGGCACTGAAGCTTTCTTT
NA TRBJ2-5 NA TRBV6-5 CASTSGGQETQYF TGTGCCAGCACCTCCGGCGGCCAAGAGACCCAGTACTTC
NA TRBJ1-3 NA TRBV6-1 CASSQGRTTLRDTIYF TGTGCCAGCAGTCAAGGGCGTACCACCCTACGGGACACCATATATTTT
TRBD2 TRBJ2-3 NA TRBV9 CASSVASGAGGPTSTDTQYF TGTGCCAGCAGCGTAGCTTCCGGGGCGGGGGGACCCACTAGCACAGATACGCAGTATTTT
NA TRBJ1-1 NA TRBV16 CASSHGLAIFTEAFF TGTGCCAGCAGCCATGGGCTAGCTATCTTCACTGAAGCTTTCTTT
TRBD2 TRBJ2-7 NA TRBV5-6 CASSSFLAGLPTRQYF TGTGCCAGCAGCTCGTTCCTAGCGGGGCTTCCTACGAGGCAGTACTTC